Only one count was recorded for the clone carrying this T cell receptor beta chain. Antigen: not known. Measured with immunoSEQ multiplex PCR; TCRdb has only the in-frame clones, and not every one. Here the sample spans about 99,000 clones, 87% being singletons. This CDR3 region has 15 residues. V was clipped by 1 base and J by 9 bases, with 13 bases between them. From germline, CDR1 is SGHTA and CDR2 FQGNSA. The sample comes from a study of T cell responses to AZD1222 COVID-19 vaccine. Study in general: Second-dose groups at about 4 or about 12 weeks were pooled. General study findings and limits: Repertoire sampling happened only post peak T cell response. When two AZD1222 doses had been given, Spike-specific TCR breadth and depth rose. Females outnumbered males among donors, who were mostly white British; clonal diversity was possibly underestimated.

This chain connects TRBV7-2 to TRBJ1-6; the D is unclear. Here the sequenced sample was peripheral blood, taken on day 0 of AZD1222 vaccination. This sequence was found in an adult in good health. CDR3 nucleotide sequence: TGTGCCAGCAGCTTAGTTTCGCGGAGGAGTTCACCCCTCCACTTT. Amino acids: CASSLVSRRSSPLHF.